This entry lists 2 T cell receptor beta chains sequenced from one sample in a study of vaccination effects on CD4 cells after COVID-19. Which antigens these TCRs recognize remains unknown. Profiling relied on immunoSEQ multiplex PCR, and the TCRdb table lists in-frame clones only, not all of them. The table lists under 60,000 clones, 50% to 80% of them singletons. Having been cultured for roughly 10 days, the cells underwent CD4+ T cell isolation. Sequencing was performed on CD4+ T cells from PBMCs cultured without peptide, taken before COVID-19 vaccination. Receptors were obtained from a human donor who received a COVID-19 vaccine.

This clone was detected a few times. J is TRBJ1-3 and V is TRBV7-8; D is ambiguous. This CDR3 is built from 18 residues. Germline CDR1 is SGHVS and CDR2 is FQNEAQ. V lost 1 base, J lost 0 bases, and 16 bases lay in between. The CDR3 spells CASSLERETRISGNTIYF. Written as DNA, the CDR3 is TGTGCCAGCAGCTTAGAAAGGGAGACACGGATCTCTGGAAACACCATATATTTT.

The chain links TRBV5-6 to TRBJ2-1, with D unresolved. CDR3 length equals 13 residues. The germline V and J ends were trimmed by 3 bases and 3 bases, with 7 bases remaining between them. Germline assignment: CDR1 SGHDT and CDR2 YYEEEE. CDR3 sequence (DNA): TGTGCCAGCAGCTCGACTGTCTACAATGAGCAGTTCTTC. It codes for CASSSTVYNEQFF.